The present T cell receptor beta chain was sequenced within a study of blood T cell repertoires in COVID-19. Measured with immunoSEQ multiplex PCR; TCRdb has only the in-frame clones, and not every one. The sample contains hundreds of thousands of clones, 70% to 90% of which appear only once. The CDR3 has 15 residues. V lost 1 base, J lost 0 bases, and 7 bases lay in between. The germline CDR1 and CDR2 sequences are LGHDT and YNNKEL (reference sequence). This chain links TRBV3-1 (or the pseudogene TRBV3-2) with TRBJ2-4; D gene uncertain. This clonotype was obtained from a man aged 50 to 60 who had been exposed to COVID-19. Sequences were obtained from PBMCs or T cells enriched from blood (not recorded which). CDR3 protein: CASSQVYLAKNIQYF. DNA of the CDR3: TGTGCCAGCAGCCAAGTGTACTTAGCCAAAAACATTCAGTACTTC.